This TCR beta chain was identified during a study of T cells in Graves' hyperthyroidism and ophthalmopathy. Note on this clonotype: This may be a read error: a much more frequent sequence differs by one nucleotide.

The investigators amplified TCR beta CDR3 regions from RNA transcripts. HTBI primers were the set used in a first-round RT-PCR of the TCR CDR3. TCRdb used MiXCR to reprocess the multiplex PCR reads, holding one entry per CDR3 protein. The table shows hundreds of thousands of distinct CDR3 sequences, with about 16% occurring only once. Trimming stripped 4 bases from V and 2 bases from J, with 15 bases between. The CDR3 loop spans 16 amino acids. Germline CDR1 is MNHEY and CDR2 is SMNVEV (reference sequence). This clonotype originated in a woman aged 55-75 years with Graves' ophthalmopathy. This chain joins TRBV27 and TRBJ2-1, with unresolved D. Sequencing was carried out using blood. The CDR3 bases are TGTGCCAGCAGTTCCCCCCCTCTAAGCGCCTACAATGAGCAGTTCTTC. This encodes CASSSPPLSAYNEQFF.